A single sample is the source of the 32 T cell receptor beta chains below, sequenced in a study of control samples from healthy donors and cancer patients. Sequencing was performed with immunoSEQ multiplex PCR; in TCRdb, only in-frame clones are kept and a portion is missing. Among fewer than 120,000 clones listed, approximately 87% were seen once. Sequenced input: PBMCs. The receptor source for this set is a woman in her sixties or seventies with lung cancer.

The genes are TRBV5-1 and TRBJ2-6; D not certain. Germline V CDR1 and CDR2: SGHRS, YFSETQ. The CDR3 is 16 amino acids. Trimming cost V 0 bases and J 0 bases, with 7 bases left between them. The CDR3 bases are TGCGCCAGCAGCTTGGGACACAACTCTGGGGCCAACGTCCTGACTTTC. Its translation is CASSLGHNSGANVLTF.

Notes on this clone: One junction end disagrees with the germline gene, perhaps due to a read error. The chain is built from TRBV18 and TRBJ1-5; D not resolved. CDR3 length: 14 residues. CDR1 and CDR2 (germline): KGHSH, LQKENI. Here the CDR3 reads CASSPGRLNPPQHF. CDR3 DNA sequence: TGTGCCAGCTCACCAGGCAGACTTAATCCGCCCCAGCATTTT.

The table lists this clone with a count of one. V and J are TRBV6-5 and TRBJ2-1; 8 bases are a match to TRBD2. Trimming took 4 bases from V and 3 from J; bases not matched to a gene: 5. CDR1 is MNHEY and CDR2 is SVGAGI in the germline V gene. This CDR3 contains 15 residues. The CDR3: CASSFRSGNYNEQFF. CDR3 sequence (DNA): TGTGCCAGCAGTTTCCGTAGCGGGAACTACAATGAGCAGTTCTTC.

The chain couples TRBV7-3 to TRBJ2-1, with 12 nucleotides matching TRBD2. The CDR3 has 15 residues. From germline, CDR1 is SGHTA and CDR2 FQGTGA. The trim removed 5 bases at V and 9 bases at J, leaving 8 bases unmatched. CDR3 sequence: CASSLRLAGVTEQFF. The CDR3 nucleotides are TGTGCCAGCAGCCTTAGACTAGCGGGAGTCACTGAGCAGTTCTTC. Full variable domain (missing parts from reference TRBV7-3 and TRBJ2-1): GAGVSQTPSNKVTEKGKYVELRCDPISGHTALYWYRQSLGQGPEFLIYFQGTGAADDSGLPNDRFFAVRPEGSVSTLKIQRTERGDSAVYLCASSLRLAGVTEQFFGPGTRLTVL.

V is TRBV14 and J is TRBJ2-7, with a weak D call TRBD2 (5 bases). CDR1 is SGHDN and CDR2 is FVKESK in the germline V gene. V lost 1 base to trimming and J lost 5 bases, with 9 bases between them. The CDR3 covers 13 residues. CDR3 loop: CASSQGGFHEQYF. CDR3 DNA sequence: TGTGCCAGCAGCCAAGGCGGGTTCCACGAGCAGTACTTC.

The rearrangement joins TRBV4-3 to TRBJ1-2; D perhaps matches TRBD1 (6 bases). The CDR3 has 15 residues. Trimming pared 4 bases from V and 2 bases from J, leaving 14 bases between. Germline V gives CDR1 LGHNA, CDR2 YSLEER. Here the CDR3 reads CASSPQDSQNYGYTF. The CDR3 coding sequence is TGCGCCAGCAGCCCTCAGGACAGTCAGAACTATGGCTACACCTTC.

This clone has just one count. The V call is TRBV6-6, the J call TRBJ1-2; TRBD1 is a possible D gene (5 bases). This CDR3 comprises 14 residues. The germline V and J ends were trimmed by 6 bases and 7 bases, with 18 bases remaining between them. The germline gives CDR1 MNHNY, CDR2 SVGAGI (reference sequence). The CDR3 nucleotides read TGTGCCAGCAGGGCAAGTGTGAGGGGATTTGGCTACACCTTC. It specifies CASRASVRGFGYTF.

V is TRBV11-3 and J is TRBJ1-1; no clear D gene. Trimming pared 5 bases from V and 8 bases from J, leaving 12 bases between. Per germline, CDR1 SGHNT and CDR2 YENEEA. CDR3 size: 12 residues. CDR3 residues: CASSPGPIEAFF. In DNA form, the CDR3 reads TGTGCCAGCAGCCCCGGGCCCATAGAAGCTTTCTTT.

The chain uses TRBV5-1 and TRBJ1-1, with 7 bases identical to TRBD1. Germline CDR1 SGHRS, CDR2 YFSETQ. The CDR3 has 15 amino acids. Trimming at V came to 5 bases and at J to 1 base, leaving 8 bases not matched to a gene. The DNA of the CDR3 is TGCGCCAGCAGAGCATTAACAGGGGAGAACACTGAAGCTTTCTTT. Translating gives CASRALTGENTEAFF. Complete variable domain (other parts from reference TRBV5-1 and TRBJ1-1): KAGVTQTPRYLIKTRGQQVTLSCSPISGHRSVSWYQQTPGQGLQFLFEYFSETQRNKGNFPGRFSGRQFSNSRSEMNVSTLELGDSALYLCASRALTGENTEAFFGQGTRLTVV.

CDR3 residues: CASSYSVGQGHHEQYF. The CDR3 nucleotides read TGTGCCAGCAGTTACTCAGTCGGACAGGGGCATCACGAGCAGTACTTC. The chain joins TRBV6-5 to TRBJ2-7, with 9 nucleotides matching TRBD1. The germline V gene has CDR1 MNHEY and CDR2 SVGAGI. V lost 0 bases to trimming and J lost 5 bases; unmatched junction nucleotides: 8. This CDR3 contains 16 residues.

The chain links TRBV5-5 to TRBJ1-3; D is perhaps TRBD1 (5 bases). The V gene's germline CDR1 is SGHKS and CDR2 YYEKEE (reference sequence). The CDR3 has 15 residues. Trimming took off 4 bases at V and 0 bases at J, with 11 bases between the two ends. CDR3 region: CASSPWDFSGNTIYF. The CDR3 DNA sequence: TGTGCCAGCAGCCCTTGGGACTTCTCTGGAAACACCATATATTTT.

This sequence joins TRBV19 and TRBJ1-5; D ambiguous. CDR3 size: 17 residues. Germline V CDR1 and CDR2: LNHDA, SQIVND (reference sequence). Between the trimmed V and J ends, which lost 3 bases and 4 bases, there was a span of 19 bases. The CDR3 spells CASSITPTEDLNQPQHF. CDR3 sequence (DNA): TGTGCCAGTAGTATTACCCCAACGGAGGATCTGAATCAGCCCCAGCATTTT. Variable domain in full (rest from reference TRBV19 and TRBJ1-5): DGGITQSPKYLFRKEGQNVTLSCEQNLNHDAMYWYRQDPGQGLRLIYYSQIVNDFQKGDIAEGYSVSREKKESFPLTVTSAQKNPTAFYLCASSITPTEDLNQPQHFGDGTRLSIL.

There are a few counts of this clone. The chain joins TRBV18 to TRBJ2-5; 9 nucleotides line up with TRBD1. V shed 3 bases, J shed 5 bases, and the junction held 16 bases outside the gene matches. Germline values: CDR1 KGHSH, CDR2 LQKENI. The CDR3 extends over 18 amino acids. CDR3 loop: CASSPRNSGTGSWETQYF. As DNA, the CDR3 is TGTGCCAGCTCACCTCGAAATTCCGGGACAGGGAGTTGGGAGACCCAGTACTTC.

The chain links TRBV6-5 to TRBJ2-3; the D is unclear. Trimming cost V 7 bases and J 1 base, with 9 bases left between them. CDR3 length equals 13 residues. Per germline, CDR1 MNHEY and CDR2 SVGAGI. CDR3 in amino acids: CASTNRRTDTQYF. The DNA for the CDR3 is TGTGCCAGCACAAACAGACGCACAGATACGCAGTATTTT.

This sequence joins TRBV20-1 and TRBJ2-1; D possibly matches TRBD1 or TRBD2 (5 bases each). The germline gives CDR1 DFQATT, CDR2 SNEGSKA (reference sequence). The CDR3 is 10 residues long. The CDR3, as DNA: TGCAGGCCCGGGGCCCATGAGCAGTTCTTC. This encodes CRPGAHEQFF.

A remark on this clone: The same CDR3 is also encoded by other DNA sequences in this sample. The chain employs TRBV30 and TRBJ2-5, with D unclear. The V and J ends lost 0 bases and 5 bases respectively, with 4 bases between them. CDR1 is GTSNPN and CDR2 is SVGIG in the germline V gene (reference sequence). The CDR3 extends over 11 amino acids. CDR3 region: CAWSVGETQYF. Here the CDR3 DNA reads TGTGCCTGGAGTGTGGGGGAGACCCAGTACTTC.

The chain uses TRBV10-3 and TRBJ1-1; 10 bases map to TRBD1. V was clipped by 3 bases and J by 5 bases; unmatched bases: 12. CDR1 and CDR2 (germline): ENHRY, SYGVKD. The CDR3 sequence is 17 residues long. The CDR3 loop is CAISESRDRGLGTEAFF. For the CDR3, the DNA is TGTGCCATCAGTGAATCCCGGGACAGGGGTTTGGGGACTGAAGCTTTCTTT.

The rearrangement links TRBV24-1 to TRBJ2-1; the D gene is possibly TRBD2 (7 bases). There are 16 residues in the CDR3. Trimming took off 6 bases at V and 2 bases at J, with 16 bases between the two ends. Germline V CDR1 and CDR2: KGHDR, SFDVKD. CDR3 coding DNA: TGTGCCACCAGTTCATGGGGGGGGGCGGCCTACAATGAGCAGTTCTTC. This encodes CATSSWGGAAYNEQFF.

CDR3 coding DNA: TGTGCCTGGGGGGGATTACCCTACAATGAGCAGTTCTTC. It yields the protein CAWGGLPYNEQFF. The genes are TRBV30 and TRBJ2-1; D possibly uses TRBD1 or TRBD2 (5 bases each). V gave up 5 bases and J gave up 2 bases, with 10 bases separating them. The CDR3 contains 13 residues. The germline CDR1 and CDR2 sequences are GTSNPN and SVGIG (reference sequence).

The rearrangement links TRBV6-1 to TRBJ1-6; 7 bases fit TRBD1. The trim removed 2 bases at V and 5 bases at J, leaving 3 bases unmatched. Germline loops: CDR1 MNHNS, CDR2 SASEGT. CDR3 length: 15 residues. The CDR3 nucleotides are TGTGCCAGCAGTGAATTGGGGACAGATAATTCACCCCTCCACTTT. It encodes CASSELGTDNSPLHF.

The V and J genes are TRBV7-9 and TRBJ1-2; D perhaps matches TRBD1 (6 bases). The CDR3 is made up of 15 amino acids. Trimming left V 5 bases short and J 4 bases short, with 17 bases between. CDR1 is SEHNR, CDR2 FQNEAQ, per germline (reference sequence). CDR3 DNA sequence: TGTGCCAGCAGCATTACCACCGGGACAAGCTATGGCTACACCTTC. This codes for CASSITTGTSYGYTF.

In this sample, this clone turned up a few times. The chain carries TRBV9 and TRBJ1-1; D is unresolved. Germline lookup yields CDR1 SGDLS and CDR2 YYNGEE. Trimming took 4 bases from V and 0 from J, leaving 10 bases between them. CDR3 size: 14 residues. The chain's CDR3 is CASSPTGMNTEAFF. The CDR3 bases are TGTGCCAGCAGCCCCACGGGGATGAACACTGAAGCTTTCTTT.

J is TRBJ2-1 and V is TRBV27, with D unclear. V shed 3 bases and J shed 8 bases, with 11 bases lying between them. Germline lookup yields CDR1 MNHEY and CDR2 SMNVEV (reference sequence). The CDR3 contains 13 residues. CDR3 bases: TGTGCCAGCAGTTTCTTGTCATCCGATGAGCAGTTCTTC. Protein sequence: CASSFLSSDEQFF.

The genes are TRBV7-8 and TRBJ1-5, with D perhaps matching TRBD1 (5 bases). This CDR3 is built from 15 residues. Trimming removed 4 bases from V and 0 bases from J, with 10 bases in between. Germline loops: CDR1 SGHVS, CDR2 FQNEAQ. The CDR3 here is CASSSRRGSNQPQHF. CDR3 in DNA: TGTGCCAGCAGCTCCAGAAGGGGTAGCAATCAGCCCCAGCATTTT.

The rearrangement joins TRBV27 to TRBJ2-7; 8 positions agree with TRBD1. Germline assignment: CDR1 MNHEY and CDR2 SMNVEV (reference sequence). V dropped 6 bases and J dropped 3; count of bases not matched to a gene: 4. The CDR3 covers 13 residues. In nucleotides, the CDR3 is TGTGCCAGCAGCTCGGACAGGGACTACGAGCAGTACTTC. Translation gives CASSSDRDYEQYF.

V gene TRBV6-5 combines with J gene TRBJ1-1, with 7 bases identical to TRBD1. Germline V gene data show CDR1 as MNHEY and CDR2 as SVGAGI. The CDR3 covers 13 residues. Trimming removed 3 bases from V and 3 bases from J; junction bases left unmatched: 1. As DNA, the CDR3 is TGTGCCAGCAGTTATACAGGGGACACTGAAGCTTTCTTT. Translation: CASSYTGDTEAFF.

The genes are TRBV6-2 or TRBV6-3 and TRBJ2-7; D ambiguous. This CDR3 contains 16 residues. Germline V gives CDR1 MNHEY, CDR2 SVGEGT. V dropped 2 bases and J dropped 0 bases, with 14 bases sitting between them. CDR3 protein: CASSYPEGLNSYEQYF. In DNA form, the CDR3 reads TGTGCCAGCAGTTACCCGGAAGGTTTAAACTCCTACGAGCAGTACTTC.

The sample holds a few counts of this clone. V usage is TRBV7-9 and J usage is TRBJ1-2; 8 bases match TRBD1. The length of the CDR3 is 12 residues. With 5 bases clipped from V and 8 bases from J, the junction kept 4 bases outside the gene matches. CDR1 and CDR2 from the germline V gene are SEHNR and FQNEAQ (reference sequence). The CDR3 loop is CASSTDRGGYTF. The DNA of the CDR3 is TGTGCCAGCAGCACTGACAGGGGCGGCTACACCTTC.

The chain employs TRBV6-5 and TRBJ1-2; D is perhaps TRBD1 (5 bases). The CDR3 sequence is 13 residues long. Deletions cut 6 bases from V and 3 bases from J, with 11 bases between. CDR1 MNHEY and CDR2 SVGAGI come from the germline V gene. The CDR3 coding sequence is TGTGCCAGCAGCCCAGGGCTTGACTATGGCTACACCTTC. Protein: CASSPGLDYGYTF.

There are a few counts of this clone. The chain employs TRBV9 and TRBJ1-4, with D possibly TRBD1 on 5 matching bases. CDR1 and CDR2 from the germline V gene are SGDLS and YYNGEE. V lost 3 bases and J 7 bases, leaving 16 bases between the germline ends. This CDR3 spans 15 amino acids. The CDR3 coding sequence is TGTGCCAGCAGCGCGACGCAGGGTGGAAGTGAAAAACTGTTTTTT. It yields the protein CASSATQGGSEKLFF.

The J gene is TRBJ1-1, the V gene TRBV27; 11 bases align to TRBD1. The CDR3 length is 13 residues. Germline V gene sequence: CDR1 MNHEY, CDR2 SMNVEV (reference sequence). Germline trimming cut 7 bases from V and 6 bases from J; bases unmatched to any gene: 4. CDR3 protein: CASNGQGASEAFF. DNA for the CDR3: TGTGCCAGCAATGGACAGGGGGCATCTGAAGCTTTCTTT.

The rearrangement joins TRBV5-1 to TRBJ2-4; 8 positions agree with TRBD1. The CDR3 sequence is 14 residues long. The germline V gene encodes CDR1 SGHRS and CDR2 YFSETQ. DNA for the CDR3: TGCGCTATGGTGCCGGGACAGGAAAATTACATTCAGTACTTC. The encoded protein is CAMVPGQENYIQYF.